This passage covers 21 T cell receptor beta chains from one sample sequenced in a study of vaccination and CD4 T cells after COVID-19. Treatment indicated: approximately nine-day PBMC culture with coronavirus spike peptide pools or control peptides (ViraFEST assay). The unexposed donor's CD4+ T cells were collected before the COVID-19 pandemic (2011-2018). Oncomine TCR Beta short-read sequencing was applied to DNA from cultured CD4+ T cells. Using its own MiXCR run on the PCR reads, TCRdb lists one record per CDR3 protein. The table lists 6,000 or so distinct CDR3 sequences, around 43% of them singletons, with roughly a third in the top ten. Their antigens remain unidentified. Sequencing was performed on CD4+ T cells from blood, cultured in vitro. These receptors were taken from a human donor in good health.

Only a few counts were recorded for this clonotype. The V gene is TRBV6-1, the J gene TRBJ1-1; no firm D call. The CDR3 is made up of 14 amino acids. Germline V gene lookup returns CDR1 MNHNS and CDR2 SASEGT. Trimming took 4 bases from V and 4 from J, leaving 13 bases between them. CDR3 sequence: CASSVGWGGTEAFF. The DNA for the CDR3 is TGTGCCAGCAGTGTGGGGTGGGGTGGCACTGAAGCTTTCTTT.

This sequence joins TRBV7-9 and TRBJ1-1, with no clear D. Trimming took 3 bases from V and 1 from J, leaving 6 bases between them. This CDR3 region has 13 residues. Per the germline V gene, CDR1 is SEHNR and CDR2 is FQNEAQ (reference sequence). CDR3 sequence: CASSFGENTEAFF. CDR3 sequence (DNA): TGTGCCAGCAGCTTTGGTGAGAACACTGAAGCTTTCTTT.

The chain links TRBV19 to TRBJ1-1, with 8 nucleotides matching TRBD1. The CDR3 is 12 amino acids. The V segment lost 4 bases and the J segment 11 bases; nucleotides outside the gene matches: 6. The germline gives CDR1 LNHDA, CDR2 SQIVND (reference sequence). The DNA for the CDR3 is TGTGCCAGTAGTACCACAGGGGGTCAGGCTTTCTTT. It codes for CASSTTGGQAFF.

J is TRBJ1-6 and V is TRBV6-1; D is unresolved. The V gene lost 5 bases and the J gene lost 9 bases, with 11 bases spanning the gap. This CDR3 is 13 amino acids long. CDR1 MNHNS and CDR2 SASEGT come from the germline V gene. This chain's CDR3 is CASSQTVISPLHF. The CDR3 DNA sequence: TGTGCCAGCAGTCAAACGGTTATTTCACCCCTCCACTTT.

The chain is built from TRBV27 and TRBJ2-6; D may be TRBD1 (5 bases). The CDR3 totals 18 residues. Germline V gene sequence: CDR1 MNHEY, CDR2 SMNVEV (reference sequence). V lost 2 bases to trimming and J lost 2 bases, with 16 bases between them. CDR3 residues: CASSLIWAGSTGANVLTF. Here the CDR3 DNA reads TGTGCCAGCAGTTTAATTTGGGCAGGGTCTACTGGGGCCAACGTCCTGACTTTC. The whole variable domain, filled in from reference TRBV27 and TRBJ2-6, reads EAQVTQNPRYLITVTGKKLTVTCSQNMNHEYMSWYRQDPGLGLRQIYYSMNVEVTDKGDVPEGYKVSRKEKRNFPLILESPSPNQTSLYFCASSLIWAGSTGANVLTFGAGSRLTVL.

A few counts support this clonotype. The chain combines TRBV6-5 with TRBJ1-1; tentatively, D is TRBD1 (5 bases). Deletions cut 4 bases from V and 0 bases from J, with 15 bases between. CDR3 length equals 16 residues. The germline V gene encodes CDR1 MNHEY and CDR2 SVGAGI. The CDR3 region has the DNA TGTGCCAGCAGTTCCCTCGGGGGGGGGATGAACACTGAAGCTTTCTTT. Its translation: CASSSLGGGMNTEAFF.

The rearrangement links TRBV6-1 to TRBJ2-3; D possibly matches TRBD1 or TRBD2 (5 bases each). The CDR3 covers 14 residues. V was clipped by 2 bases and J by 5 bases, with 11 bases between them. Germline V gene lookup returns CDR1 MNHNS and CDR2 SASEGT. CDR3 sequence reads: CASSEQGRGDTQYF. The CDR3 DNA reads TGTGCCAGCAGTGAACAGGGTCGGGGAGATACGCAGTATTTT.

There are a few counts of this clonotype. The V call is TRBV7-8, the J call TRBJ2-5; 9 bases match TRBD2. This CDR3 comprises 18 residues. The germline CDR1 and CDR2 sequences are SGHVS and FQNEAQ. Trimming took 7 bases from V and 5 from J; bases not matched to a gene: 20. Here the CDR3 reads CASIQGVAGVRGGETQYF. In DNA form, the CDR3 reads TGTGCCAGCATCCAGGGCGTAGCGGGGGTTCGCGGGGGGGAGACCCAGTACTTC.

CDR3 bases: TGCGCCAGCAGCTTGGGGGACGGGACCTTAAATCAGGCTGGGGGTGGCTACACCTTC. Translation gives CASSLGDGTLNQAGGGYTF. The rearrangement uses TRBV5-1 and TRBJ1-2, with D possibly matching TRBD1 (5 bases). The CDR3 covers 19 residues. The V end lost 0 bases, the J end lost 7 bases, and 28 bases lay between the germline ends. Germline CDR1 reads SGHRS; CDR2 reads YFSETQ. Drawing the rest from reference TRBV5-1 and TRBJ1-2, the complete variable domain is KAGVTQTPRYLIKTRGQQVTLSCSPISGHRSVSWYQQTPGQGLQFLFEYFSETQRNKGNFPGRFSGRQFSNSRSEMNVSTLELGDSALYLCASSLGDGTLNQAGGGYTFGSGTRLTVV.

The chain employs TRBV6-1 and TRBJ1-2, with D possibly matching TRBD1 (6 bases). With 8 bases removed from V and 1 base from J, the gap between germline ends came to 14 bases. This CDR3 spans 14 amino acids. The germline gives CDR1 MNHNS, CDR2 SASEGT. DNA of the CDR3: TGTGCCAGCGTGTTAGCAGGGGTTAACTATGGCTACACCTTC. It is translated as CASVLAGVNYGYTF.

CDR3 sequence (DNA): TGTGCCAGCAGCTTAGTAACATGGGACTATAATTCACCCCTCCACTTT. The encoded protein is CASSLVTWDYNSPLHF. The V and J genes are TRBV7-2 and TRBJ1-6; D is uncertain. The CDR3 has 16 amino acids. CDR1 is SGHTA, CDR2 FQGNSA, per germline. The V end was cut by 1 base, the J end by 3 bases, with 10 bases between. The complete variable domain, with remaining parts taken from reference TRBV7-2 and TRBJ1-6, reads GAGVSQSPSNKVTEKGKDVELRCDPISGHTALYWYRQSLGQGLEFLIYFQGNSAPDKSGLPSDRFSAERTGGSVSTLTIQRTQQEDSAVYLCASSLVTWDYNSPLHFGNGTRLTVT.

This sequence joins TRBV12-3 or TRBV12-4 and TRBJ2-1, with 9 bases identical to TRBD1. This CDR3 has 13 residues. V shed 5 bases, J shed 6 bases, and the junction held 2 bases outside the gene matches. DNA of the CDR3: TGTGCCAGCAGTGCGGGACAGGGCAATGAGCAGTTCTTC. This gives the protein CASSAGQGNEQFF.

This chain uses TRBV29-1 with TRBJ1-5; D is unresolved. The V gene's germline CDR1 is SQVTM and CDR2 ANQGSEA. Trimming removed 6 bases from V and 2 bases from J, with 17 bases in between. The length of the CDR3 is 15 residues. The CDR3 DNA reads TGCAGCGTGGCGGACGGACTCTTGGGCAATCAGCCCCAGCATTTT. It translates to CSVADGLLGNQPQHF.

The V call is TRBV2, the J call TRBJ2-2; 7 bases are a match to TRBD1. The ends lost 6 bases at V and 3 bases at J; junction bases unmatched: 1. This CDR3 is built from 13 residues. Germline CDR1 and CDR2: SNHLY and FYNNEI. CDR3 in amino acids: CASRGTDTGELFF. The CDR3 nucleotides are TGTGCCAGCAGGGGGACAGACACCGGGGAGCTGTTTTTT.

This clonotype was picked up a small number of times. The rearrangement links TRBV12-3 or TRBV12-4 to TRBJ1-1; 7 bases line up with TRBD1. The CDR3 is 12 amino acids. V shed 7 bases, J shed 6 bases, and the junction held 5 bases outside the gene matches. The CDR3 region has the DNA TGTGCCAGCACCTGGGACAGACCTGAAGCTTTCTTT. It encodes CASTWDRPEAFF.

The chain has TRBV2 and TRBJ2-6; a possible D gene is TRBD1 (5 bases). V dropped 8 bases and J dropped 0 bases, with 8 bases sitting between them. Germline-derived CDR1 and CDR2 are SNHLY and FYNNEI. The CDR3 consists of 14 residues. DNA for the CDR3: TGTGCCAGCTACAGGCCCTCTGGGGCCAACGTCCTGACTTTC. Translating it yields CASYRPSGANVLTF. The complete variable domain, with remaining parts taken from reference TRBV2 and TRBJ2-6, reads EPEVTQTPSHQVTQMGQEVILRCVPISNHLYFYWYRQILGQKVEFLVSFYNNEISEKSEIFDDQFSVERPDGSNFTLKIRSTKLEDSAMYFCASYRPSGANVLTFGAGSRLTVL.

The V call is TRBV12-3 or TRBV12-4, the J call TRBJ2-3; no clear D gene. V gave up 3 bases and J gave up 4 bases, with 11 bases separating them. The CDR3 extends over 14 amino acids. CDR3 sequence (DNA): TGTGCCAGCAGTTTCGCTAGAGGCGCAGATACGCAGTATTTT. This sequence encodes CASSFARGADTQYF.

This clonotype was recorded once. The chain is built from TRBV27 and TRBJ1-5; a possible D gene is TRBD1 (6 bases). Germline V gene lookup returns CDR1 MNHEY and CDR2 SMNVEV (reference sequence). CDR3 length: 15 amino acids. With 3 bases removed from V and 2 bases from J, the gap between germline ends came to 11 bases. CDR3 loop: CASSFSRGGNQPQHF. The CDR3 region has the DNA TGTGCCAGCAGTTTCTCCAGGGGCGGCAATCAGCCCCAGCATTTT.

The gene calls are TRBV20-1 and TRBJ2-3; 9 nucleotides match TRBD1. The germline CDR1 and CDR2 sequences are DFQATT and SNEGSKA (reference sequence). The CDR3 spans 16 residues. V trimming: 6 bases; J trimming: 3 bases; junction bases outside the gene matches: 13. The CDR3 sequence: CSAPSTGGIGTDTQYF. The CDR3 bases are TGCAGTGCCCCGTCGACAGGGGGGATTGGTACAGATACGCAGTATTTT.

The chain joins TRBV20-1 to TRBJ2-3; TRBD1 agrees at 12 bases. Germline V gene sequence: CDR1 DFQATT, CDR2 SNEGSKA (reference sequence). This CDR3 has 14 amino acids. V trimming: 6 bases; J trimming: 5 bases; junction bases outside the gene matches: 6. CDR3 sequence reads: CSAPGQGAGDTQYF. In nucleotides, the CDR3 is TGCAGTGCACCGGGACAGGGGGCGGGAGATACGCAGTATTTT.

The chain joins TRBV15 to TRBJ1-1; TRBD1 aligns across 10 bases. The CDR3 spans 15 residues. Germline assignment: CDR1 LNHNV and CDR2 YYDKDF (reference sequence). Trimming took 0 bases from V and 7 from J; bases not matched to a gene: 5. CDR3 region: CATSRDRDRGVEAFF. DNA of the CDR3: TGTGCCACCAGCAGAGATCGGGACAGGGGAGTTGAAGCTTTCTTT. Full variable domain (missing parts from reference TRBV15 and TRBJ1-1): DAMVIQNPRYQVTQFGKPVTLSCSQTLNHNVMYWYQQKSSQAPKLLFHYYDKDFNNEADTPDNFQSRRPNTSFCFLDIRSPGLGDTAMYLCATSRDRDRGVEAFFGQGTRLTVV.